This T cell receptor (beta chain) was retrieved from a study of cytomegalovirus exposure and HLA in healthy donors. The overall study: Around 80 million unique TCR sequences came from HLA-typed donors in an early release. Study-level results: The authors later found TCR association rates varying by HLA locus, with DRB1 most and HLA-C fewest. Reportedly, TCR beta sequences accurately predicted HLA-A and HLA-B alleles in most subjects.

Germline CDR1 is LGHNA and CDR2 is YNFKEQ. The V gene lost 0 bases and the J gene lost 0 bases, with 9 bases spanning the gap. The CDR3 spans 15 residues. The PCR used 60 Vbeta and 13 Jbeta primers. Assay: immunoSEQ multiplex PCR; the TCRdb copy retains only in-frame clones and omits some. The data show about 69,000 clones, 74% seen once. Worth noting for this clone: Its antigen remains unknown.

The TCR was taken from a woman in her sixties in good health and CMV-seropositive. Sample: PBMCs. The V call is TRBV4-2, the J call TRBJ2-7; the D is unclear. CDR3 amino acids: CASSQEPTSSYEQYF. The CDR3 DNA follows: TGTGCCAGCAGCCAAGAGCCCACGAGCTCCTACGAGCAGTACTTC.